Each of the 2 T cell receptor beta chains below was sequenced from the same sample in a study of blood T cell repertoires in COVID-19. Clones were read by immunoSEQ multiplex PCR, and TCRdb kept only the in-frame ones, dropping some. The sample has 400,000 to 450,000 clones; approximately 90% are singletons. What was sequenced was peripheral blood. Receptor source: a man aged 18 to 29 with COVID-19, enrolled during active disease.

V usage is TRBV5-6 and J usage is TRBJ1-6; D perhaps matches TRBD1 (5 bases). V was trimmed by 1 base and J by 7 bases, leaving 12 bases between them. The CDR3 is 15 residues long. CDR1 and CDR2 (germline): SGHDT, YYEEEE. The CDR3 DNA reads as TGTGCCAGCAGCTTGCAGGGTGAAGGGAATTCACCCCTCCACTTT. Protein: CASSLQGEGNSPLHF.

This clone was observed a single time. The V call is TRBV3-1 (or the pseudogene TRBV3-2), the J call TRBJ2-1, with D possibly TRBD2 on 5 matching bases. The CDR3 sequence is 15 residues long. Germline V gene data show CDR1 as LGHDT and CDR2 as YNNKEL (reference sequence). Trimming removed 2 bases at V and 8 bases at J, with 16 bases between. The CDR3 is CASSQSLALAYEQFF. The CDR3 nucleotides are TGTGCCAGCAGCCAATCCCTTGCCTTAGCGTATGAGCAGTTCTTC.